This T cell receptor beta chain was recorded in a study of metastatic and nonmetastatic thyroid tumors. Findings and limits, study-wide: For both blood and tumor, malignant thyroid tumors reportedly showed significantly higher TCR beta diversity than benign nodules did.

This clone was seen only a few times. What it binds is not known. Using MiXCR, TCRdb reanalyzed the PCR reads. Counted here are thousands of clones, 20% to 25% occurring once; the ten biggest clones make up around 35%. Germline values: CDR1 MRHNA, CDR2 SNTAGT. With 7 bases removed from V and 5 bases from J, the gap between germline ends came to 20 bases. The CDR3 totals 15 residues. All patients were treatment-naive before thyroid surgery. The source of this sequence is a male donor with papillary thyroid cancer or a benign thyroid nodule (not recorded which). Some clones in this sample may be carry-over from other donors' samples. Sequenced: tumor tissue. The chain links TRBV6-4 to TRBJ1-1; possibly TRBD1 for D (6 bases). CDR3 sequence reads: CASTESDRLTTEAFF. In nucleotides, the CDR3 is TGTGCCAGCACCGAGAGTGACAGGTTAACAACTGAAGCTTTCTTT.